Following are 14 T cell receptor beta chains from one sample sequenced in a study of regulatory T cells in long-lasting Graves disease. CDR3-region Arm-PCR and iRepertoire HTBI primers produced the TCR beta libraries. Each CDR3 protein is one row after TCRdb ran MiXCR on the multiplex PCR reads. The repertoire holds around 340,000 distinct CDR3 sequences, with around 20% as singletons. Time point reported: persistent/refractory GD, antithyroid drugs over 5 years with positive TRAb. PBMC-derived RNA was used for the TCR library. The sample was peripheral blood mononuclear cells (PBMCs), taken when the disease was refractory, from a patient treated with antithyroid drugs. The receptor source for this set is a female donor with Graves disease.

This clonotype was picked up a small number of times. The chain recombines TRBV3-1 with TRBJ2-2, with TRBD1 identical over 7 bases. J was trimmed by 0 bases and V by 7 bases; bases with no gene match: 8. CDR1 is LGHDT and CDR2 is YNNKEL in the germline V gene (reference sequence). The CDR3 is 16 amino acids. CDR3 DNA sequence: TGTGCCAGCACCCCTGCCGGGACAGCGAACACCGGGGAGCTGTTTTTT. Protein product: CASTPAGTANTGELFF.

This clonotype was seen more than once but under ten times. The V gene is TRBV12-3 or TRBV12-4, the J gene TRBJ2-7; either TRBD1 or TRBD2 may fit D (6 bases each). Trimming took 6 bases from V and 5 from J, leaving 17 bases between them. The CDR3 consists of 14 residues. For the CDR3, the DNA is TGTGCCAGCAGCCTGGGGGGCAGGCCTGACGAGCAGTACTTC. It encodes CASSLGGRPDEQYF.

This clonotype was observed at least ten times. This chain joins TRBV29-1 and TRBJ1-1, with D uncertain. Trimming shortened V by 4 bases and J by 5 bases, and 11 bases separated the two germline ends. CDR1 is SQVTM, CDR2 ANQGSEA, per germline. This CDR3 comprises 12 residues. The DNA for the CDR3 is TGCAGCGTTGTACCTCGTGGGACTGAAGCTTTCTTT. Translation: CSVVPRGTEAFF.

The chain couples TRBV6-1 to TRBJ1-5, with TRBD1 matching 8 bases. Unmatched junction bases numbered 9, after V lost 6 bases and J lost 5 bases. The CDR3 spans 15 residues. Germline CDR1 MNHNS, CDR2 SASEGT. The CDR3 bases are TGTGCCAGCAGCCCGGGACAGGAGAAATATCAGCCCCAGCATTTT. As protein: CASSPGQEKYQPQHF.

This clonotype has ten or more counts. The chain links TRBV12-3 or TRBV12-4 to TRBJ2-2; D might be TRBD2 (5 bases). V lost 3 bases, J lost 7 bases, and 12 bases lay in between. The CDR3 covers 14 residues. CDR3 in amino acids: CASSFRLSGGELFF. For the CDR3, the DNA is TGTGCCAGCAGTTTCAGACTATCGGGCGGGGAGCTGTTTTTT.

This clonotype was detected only a few times. V gene TRBV19 combines with J gene TRBJ2-6, with D perhaps given as TRBD1 or TRBD2 (5 bases each). Per the germline V gene, CDR1 is LNHDA and CDR2 is SQIVND (reference sequence). V was pared by 10 bases and J by 0 bases, with 10 bases between. The CDR3 is 14 residues long. CDR3 nucleotides: TGTGCCACCCGGGACGTCTCTGGGGCCAACGTCCTGACTTTC. Translation gives CATRDVSGANVLTF.

The genes are TRBV30 and TRBJ2-7; D gene ambiguous. Trimming removed 0 bases at V and 6 bases at J, with 9 bases between. Germline V CDR1 and CDR2: GTSNPN, SVGIG (reference sequence). This CDR3 is built from 12 residues. The CDR3 spells CAWSVLVGEQYF. In nucleotides, the CDR3 is TGTGCCTGGAGTGTACTGGTGGGCGAGCAGTACTTC. The full variable domain, rest sourced from reference TRBV30 and TRBJ2-7, is SQTIHQWPATLVQPVGSPLSLECTVEGTSNPNLYWYRQAAGRGLQLLFYSVGIGQISSEVPQNLSASRPQDRQFILSSKKLLLSDSGFYLCAWSVLVGEQYFGPGTRLTVT.

The rearrangement links TRBV7-9 to TRBJ1-6; 11 nucleotides match TRBD1. The CDR3 runs 13 residues. Germline CDR1 reads SEHNR; CDR2 reads FQNEAQ (reference sequence). V lost 4 bases, J lost 14 bases, and 4 bases stayed unmatched. This chain's CDR3 is CASSYGQGAALHF. The CDR3 DNA reads TGTGCCAGCAGCTACGGACAGGGGGCGGCCCTCCACTTT.

This clonotype was counted many times. The rearrangement uses TRBV29-1 and TRBJ2-6, with D uncertain. V was pared by 8 bases and J by 3 bases, with 11 bases between. The V gene's germline CDR1 is SQVTM and CDR2 ANQGSEA. There are 13 residues in the CDR3. DNA for the CDR3: TGCAGCCCCCGAGGAGATGGGGCCAACGTCCTGACTTTC. Translated, it gives CSPRGDGANVLTF.

This clonotype was picked up many times. This rearrangement joins TRBV24-1 to TRBJ1-3, with TRBD1 identical over 7 bases. V lost 3 bases, J lost 2 bases, and 3 bases stayed unmatched. CDR3 length equals 15 residues. Germline loops: CDR1 KGHDR, CDR2 SFDVKD. DNA for the CDR3: TGTGCCACCAGTGATATGACAGGGACTGGAAACACCATATATTTT. Translating gives CATSDMTGTGNTIYF.

The rearrangement links TRBV7-2 to TRBJ2-7; D may be TRBD2 (5 bases). The germline CDR1 and CDR2 sequences are SGHTA and FQGNSA. Trimming cost V 1 base and J 6 bases, with 13 bases left between them. CDR3 length: 14 amino acids. This chain's CDR3 is CASSLEPGIGEQYF. The CDR3 region has the DNA TGTGCCAGCAGCTTAGAACCGGGGATTGGCGAGCAGTACTTC.

The chain joins TRBV6-1 to TRBJ2-5, with 11 bases aligning to TRBD2. Germline loops: CDR1 MNHNS, CDR2 SASEGT. This CDR3 contains 16 residues. V lost 7 bases, J lost 2 bases, and 9 bases stayed unmatched. This CDR3 is CASNSGVAGGQETQYF. The CDR3 nucleotides read TGTGCCAGCAACTCAGGAGTAGCGGGAGGGCAAGAGACCCAGTACTTC.

V and J are TRBV7-6 and TRBJ1-2; D is uncertain. The CDR3 extends over 13 amino acids. CDR1 SGHVS and CDR2 FNYEAQ come from the germline V gene. V lost 5 bases and J lost 7, with 14 bases in between. The CDR3 loop reads CASSRPAVSGYTF. The CDR3 DNA reads TGTGCCAGCAGCCGACCTGCCGTTAGTGGCTACACCTTC. Variable domain in full (rest from reference TRBV7-6 and TRBJ1-2): GAGVSQSPRYKVTKRGQDVALRCDPISGHVSLYWYRQALGQGPEFLTYFNYEAQQDKSGLPNDRFSAERPEGSISTLTIQRTEQRDSAMYRCASSRPAVSGYTFGSGTRLTVV.

Ten or more counts support this clonotype. This rearrangement joins TRBV2 to TRBJ1-5; 8 nucleotides align to TRBD1. The CDR3 runs 14 residues. After removal of 4 bases from V and 8 bases from J, the junction contained 7 bases not matched to a gene. Germline CDR1 reads SNHLY; CDR2 reads FYNNEI. The CDR3 sequence is CASSARTGREPQHF. In nucleotides, the CDR3 is TGTGCCAGCAGTGCCCGGACAGGGCGGGAGCCCCAGCATTTT.